Listed below are T cell receptor beta chains from one sample, sequenced in a study of T cell responses to AZD1222 COVID-19 vaccine. Assay: immunoSEQ multiplex PCR; the TCRdb copy retains only in-frame clones and omits some. The sample has about 100,000 clones, about 88% seen once. Sample: peripheral blood, taken on day 0 of AZD1222 vaccination. Every receptor here comes from an adult in good health. Each CDR3 is given with its conserved first and last residue. Each record gives: D gene, clone size, V gene, J gene, CDR3 protein, CDR3 DNA. The D gene is left open where the match is weak. Expanded clones are given a class, and other clones once, few, many or no size at all.

NA	NA	TRBV7-6	TRBJ2-5	CASSFRGGTQETQYF	TGTGCCAGCAGCTTTAGGGGTGGGACCCAAGAGACCCAGTACTTC
NA	NA	TRBV4-1	TRBJ2-1	CASSFLGGYNEQFF	TGCGCCAGCAGCTTTTTAGGGGGTTACAATGAGCAGTTCTTC
NA	NA	TRBV9	TRBJ1-5	CASSVGDRPNQPQHF	TGTGCCAGCAGCGTCGGCGACAGGCCCAATCAGCCCCAGCATTTT
NA	NA	TRBV3-1/TRBV3-2	TRBJ1-1	CASSLGSDTEAFF	TGTGCCAGCAGCCTGGGGTCGGACACTGAAGCTTTCTTT
NA	once	TRBV5-6	TRBJ1-6	CASSPWFPGLNNSPLHF	TGTGCCAGCAGTCCTTGGTTCCCAGGTTTAAATAATTCACCCCTCCACTTT
NA	NA	TRBV7-7	TRBJ2-5	CASSLRGGLREETQYF	TGTGCCAGCAGCTTAAGGGGGGGACTAAGGGAGGAGACCCAGTACTTC
TRBD1	few	TRBV6-6	TRBJ2-2	CASSDRTGFTGELFF	TGTGCCAGCAGTGACCGGACAGGCTTCACCGGGGAGCTGTTTTTT
NA	NA	TRBV19	TRBJ2-7	CASSGRAGSYEQYF	TGTGCCAGTAGTGGCAGGGCAGGGTCCTACGAGCAGTACTTC
TRBD1	NA	TRBV6-5	TRBJ2-3	CASKVGQSTDTQYF	TGTGCCAGCAAAGTGGGACAGAGCACAGATACGCAGTATTTT
NA	NA	TRBV20-1	TRBJ1-2	CSASGSPDDSYTF	TGCAGTGCTAGTGGGTCCCCTGATGACTCCTACACCTTC
TRBD2	NA	TRBV5-4	TRBJ2-7	CASSFSLAAPYEQYF	TGTGCCAGCAGCTTTTCGCTAGCGGCCCCCTACGAGCAGTACTTC
TRBD1	once	TRBV4-1	TRBJ2-7	CASSQLRQGSYEQYF	TGCGCCAGCAGCCAACTGAGACAGGGCTCCTACGAGCAGTACTTC
TRBD2	once	TRBV28	TRBJ2-3	CASSLISTSGGPDTQYF	TGTGCCAGCAGTTTAATATCGACTAGCGGGGGACCAGATACGCAGTATTTT
NA	NA	TRBV27	TRBJ2-6	CASSLVAGPGANVLTF	TGTGCCAGCAGTTTAGTCGCAGGGCCTGGGGCCAACGTCCTGACTTTC
NA	once	TRBV11-2	TRBJ2-5	CASSPQRIPLETQYF	TGTGCCAGCAGCCCCCAACGGATCCCGCTAGAGACCCAGTACTTC
NA	NA	TRBV7-2	TRBJ1-1	CASSLGPARARPRNTEAFF	TGTGCCAGCAGCTTAGGTCCTGCCCGGGCCAGGCCGAGGAACACTGAAGCTTTCTTT
NA	NA	TRBV5-8	TRBJ1-4	CASSLRQGVPNEKLFF	TGTGCCAGCAGCTTGAGGCAGGGAGTGCCTAATGAAAAACTGTTTTTT
NA	once	TRBV7-2	TRBJ2-5	CASSLRREETQYF	TGTGCCAGCAGCTTGAGGCGGGAAGAGACCCAGTACTTC
NA	NA	TRBV6-5	TRBJ1-6	CASSYTGPYNSPLHF	TGTGCCAGCAGTTATACAGGGCCTTATAATTCACCCCTCCACTTT
TRBD2	NA	TRBV4-1	TRBJ2-7	CASSQGGSLHEQYF	TGCGCCAGCAGCCAAGGCGGGAGTCTCCACGAGCAGTACTTC
TRBD1	NA	TRBV3-1/TRBV3-2	TRBJ1-2	CASTNRDRGANGYTF	TGTGCCAGCACCAACCGGGACAGGGGCGCCAATGGCTACACCTTC
TRBD1	NA	TRBV30	TRBJ2-3	CAWTGTGSPDTQYF	TGTGCCTGGACCGGGACAGGGAGTCCAGATACGCAGTATTTT